Listed below are T cell receptor beta chains from one sample, sequenced in a study of shared clonotypes between healthy human individuals. The repertoire was sequenced with immunoSEQ multiplex PCR; TCRdb's copy has only in-frame clones and lacks some. The repertoire has roughly 2.5 million clones, around nine tenths of them found once; the top ten carry over 0.12%. The sequenced sample was naive CD4+ T cells sorted from blood. These receptors all stem from a man younger than 35 in good health. Both conserved end residues are part of each CDR3. Each record gives: clone size, J gene, D gene, V gene, CDR3 protein, CDR3 DNA. A D gene is named only where the DNA matches it firmly. Clone size is not always given. Where it is, it says once, few, many or a class for expanded clones.

NA	TRBJ2-7	NA	TRBV6-7	CASSYSYRAHEQYF	TGTGCCAGCAGTTACTCTTACAGGGCCCACGAGCAGTACTTC
NA	TRBJ1-4	TRBD1	TRBV14	CASSPRLPGGEKLFF	TGTGCCAGCAGCCCTCGTCTTCCAGGGGGCGAAAAACTGTTTTTT
NA	TRBJ2-2	NA	TRBV4-1	CASSQGSGRVNTGELFF	TGCGCCAGCAGCCAAGGTTCGGGACGGGTTAACACCGGGGAGCTGTTTTTT
NA	TRBJ2-7	NA	TRBV18	CASSHEDYEQYF	TGTGCCAGCTCACACGAAGACTACGAGCAGTACTTC
NA	TRBJ1-1	NA	TRBV11-1	CASSLRDKNTEAFF	TGTGCCAGCAGCTTAAGGGACAAGAACACTGAAGCTTTCTTT
NA	TRBJ1-2	NA	TRBV18	CASSPGGYGYTF	TGTGCCAGCTCACCAGGAGGTTATGGCTACACCTTC
few	TRBJ1-2	NA	TRBV9	CASRSTGAGSYTF	TGTGCCAGCAGATCTACGGGAGCGGGAAGCTACACCTTC
NA	TRBJ2-5	NA	TRBV9	CASSVRGGQETQYF	TGTGCCAGCAGCGTAAGGGGGGGCCAAGAGACCCAGTACTTC
once	TRBJ2-7	NA	TRBV2	CASKATGSSYEQYF	TGTGCCAGCAAAGCGACGGGGAGCTCCTACGAGCAGTACTTC
NA	TRBJ1-6	NA	TRBV30	CAWAGVGSPLHF	TGTGCCTGGGCGGGCGTCGGTTCACCCCTCCACTTT
NA	TRBJ2-5	TRBD1	TRBV2	CASSLQGAQETQYF	TGTGCCAGCAGCTTACAGGGGGCGCAGGAGACCCAGTACTTC
NA	TRBJ1-4	NA	TRBV27	CASKGPISEKLFF	TGTGCCAGCAAGGGGCCCATTAGTGAAAAACTGTTTTTT
NA	TRBJ1-5	TRBD1	TRBV28	CASSSRQGAGNQPQHF	TGTGCCAGCAGTTCCCGCCAGGGGGCCGGCAATCAGCCCCAGCATTTT
NA	TRBJ2-5	TRBD1	TRBV4-1	CASSQEDRGETQYF	TGCGCCAGCAGCCAAGAAGACAGGGGTGAGACCCAGTACTTC
NA	TRBJ2-7	NA	TRBV7-2	CASSPRQAPYEQYF	TGTGCCAGCAGCCCCAGACAGGCTCCCTACGAGCAGTACTTC
NA	TRBJ2-4	NA	TRBV19	CASSIGGDDIQYF	TGTGCCAGTAGTATTGGGGGAGACGACATTCAGTACTTC
NA	TRBJ2-3	TRBD2	TRBV5-4	CASSPQGGSDTQYF	TGTGCCAGCAGCCCGCAGGGAGGGTCGGATACGCAGTATTTT
NA	TRBJ1-4	TRBD1	TRBV4-2	CASSRPGTGTGNEKLFF	TGTGCCAGCAGCCGACCGGGGACCGGGACAGGGAATGAAAAACTGTTTTTT
NA	TRBJ1-2	NA	TRBV2	CASSGTGLAF	TGTGCCAGCAGTGGAACAGGGCTCGCCTTC
NA	TRBJ2-1	NA	TRBV7-3	CASSDTAGLGAGEQFF	TGTGCCAGCAGCGACACCGCAGGGCTGGGGGCAGGTGAGCAGTTCTTC
NA	TRBJ1-5	NA	TRBV28	CASNHGWGVGQPQHF	TGTGCCAGCAATCACGGGTGGGGCGTGGGTCAGCCCCAGCATTTT
NA	TRBJ2-7	TRBD2	TRBV7-2	CASSLAGASGVYEQYF	TGTGCCAGCAGCTTAGCCGGGGCTAGCGGGGTCTACGAGCAGTACTTC
NA	TRBJ2-7	TRBD2	TRBV19	CASSPSAGAFAYEQYF	TGTGCCAGTAGCCCCTCAGCGGGGGCCTTTGCCTACGAGCAGTACTTC
once	TRBJ1-1	TRBD1	TRBV28	CASSGQGLNTEAFF	TGTGCCAGCAGTGGACAGGGTCTGAACACTGAAGCTTTCTTT
NA	TRBJ2-3	TRBD2	TRBV4-1	CASSQPTSGRRADTQYF	TGCGCCAGCAGCCAACCCACTAGCGGCCGGAGGGCAGATACGCAGTATTTT
once	TRBJ1-2	NA	TRBV5-6	CASSPGGGYHNYGYTF	TGTGCCAGCAGCCCTGGCGGGGGGTACCATAACTATGGCTACACCTTC